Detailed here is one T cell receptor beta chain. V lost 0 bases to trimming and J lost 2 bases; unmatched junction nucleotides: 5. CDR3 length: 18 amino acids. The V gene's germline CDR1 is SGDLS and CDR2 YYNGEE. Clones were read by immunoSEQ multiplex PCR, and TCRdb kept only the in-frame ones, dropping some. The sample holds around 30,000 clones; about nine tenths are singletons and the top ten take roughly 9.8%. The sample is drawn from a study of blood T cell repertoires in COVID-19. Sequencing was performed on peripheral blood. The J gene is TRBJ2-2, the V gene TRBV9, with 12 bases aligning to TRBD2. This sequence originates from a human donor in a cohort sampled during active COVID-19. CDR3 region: CASSVATSGGLNTGELFF. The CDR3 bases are TGTGCCAGCAGCGTAGCTACTAGCGGGGGGCTAAACACCGGGGAGCTGTTTTTT. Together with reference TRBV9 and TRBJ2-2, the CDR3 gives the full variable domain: DSGVTQTPKHLITATGQRVTLRCSPRSGDLSVYWYQQSLDQGLQFLIQYYNGEERAKGNILERFSAQQFPDLHSELNLSSLELGDSALYFCASSVATSGGLNTGELFFGEGSRLTVL.